This T cell receptor beta chain came from a study of beta chain features in type 1 diabetes. Study as a whole: No patient-donor differences in age, gender, total cells or subset yield.

The investigators reverse transcribed all of the isolated RNA, so they sequenced expressed TCRB transcripts. The study sequenced naive, central memory and regulatory T cell samples to an average of about 3.57 million reads. This table comes from immunoSEQ multiplex PCR, and its TCRdb copy is limited to in-frame clones, with some not included. Seen here are some 350,000 clones, about 14% observed once, and the top ten hold about 0.015%. Researchers reported sorting CD4+ naive, central memory, regulatory and stem cell-like memory cells via CD45RO/CCR7/CD25/CD127/CD95/CD27. About this clone itself: No antigen is known for it.

General study results and limits: Reduced insertions and increased deletions marked VDJ junctions in type 1 diabetes patients. Within each of all four CD4+ subsets, Type 1 diabetes patients had TCRB CDR3s that were moderately but significantly shorter.

This CDR3 is 14 amino acids long. Trimming removed 8 bases from V and 4 bases from J, with 17 bases in between. CDR1 and CDR2 (germline): MDHEN, SYDVKM. The rearrangement uses TRBV28 and TRBJ2-5; D is uncertain. Sequenced: naive CD4+ T cells from blood. The sequence was collected from a woman aged 18 to 35 with type 1 diabetes. The CDR3 coding sequence is TGTGCCAGCGCCTTGGCAGGTGGTAGAGAGACCCAGTACTTC. This translates into CASALAGGRETQYF.